This T cell receptor beta chain appears in the sequencing data of a study of cytomegalovirus exposure and HLA in healthy donors. Overall study: Earlier results showed 90 million to 130 million unique TCR beta sequences derived from roughly 200 million T cells. Genotyping showed 75% to 90% of 350 to 400 donors falling in the Caucasian-associated ancestry cluster.

Comment on this clone: Antigen unknown.

PCR employed 60 Vbeta and 13 Jbeta primers. Clones were read by immunoSEQ multiplex PCR, and TCRdb kept only the in-frame ones, dropping some. The sample consists of under 150,000 clones, roughly 80% of them appearing once. The CDR3 is made up of 17 amino acids. Trimming removed 3 bases at V and 4 bases at J, with 23 bases between. Germline V gene lookup returns CDR1 SGHDT and CDR2 YYEEEE. Overall study results and limits: Available immune exposure information covered CMV serostatus only. Confirmation was obtained in vitro that a few CMV-associated chains are specific for CMV antigens.

The sample was PBMCs. The receptor comes from a male donor in good health and CMV-seronegative. V usage is TRBV5-6 and J usage is TRBJ2-7, with D possibly matching TRBD2 (6 bases). The CDR3 DNA follows: TGTGCCAGCAGCTGGACACGATGGACCGGGGGTTCTTACGAGCAGTACTTC. Protein: CASSWTRWTGGSYEQYF.